Presented here are 17 T cell receptor beta chains from one specimen sequenced in a study of blood T cells in healthy people across ages. A second PCR of 7 to 11 cycles used a sample-barcoded 5' primer and a J-beta primer mix. TCRdb passed the 5' RACE reads through MiXCR, listing each CDR3 protein once. The sample yields roughly 1.6 million distinct CDR3 sequences, 30% to 40% seen once. The sequencing input was blood. The receptors derive from a woman aged 25 to 39 in good health.

Written as DNA, the CDR3 is TGTGCCAGCAGCCGGGACAGGAGGAGCACAGATACGCAGTATTTT. Encoded protein: CASSRDRRSTDTQYF. The chain combines TRBV12-3 or TRBV12-4 with TRBJ2-3, with TRBD1 identical over 8 bases. The junction had 5 bases not matched to a gene; V was cut back by 6 bases and J by 0 bases. This CDR3 has 15 residues.

The rearrangement links TRBV28 to TRBJ1-2, with D possibly TRBD1 on 6 matching bases. V gave up 5 bases and J gave up 8 bases, with 27 bases separating them. This CDR3 is 17 amino acids long. CDR1 is MDHEN, CDR2 SYDVKM, per germline. In DNA form, the CDR3 reads TGTGCCAGCAGTCCACCGGGACAACACGTATTAGGTCGCGGCTACACCTTC. Residues: CASSPPGQHVLGRGYTF.

As for this clonotype: One end of the junction varies from germline; a read error may be responsible. The chain links TRBV6-1 to TRBJ2-1; no reliable D call. The CDR3 length is 10 residues. Germline CDR1 MNHNS, CDR2 SASEGT. In nucleotides, the CDR3 is TGTGCCAACAGTGAAGTGGTGCGGTTCTTC. The encoded protein is CANSEVVRFF.

The V and J genes are TRBV4-1 and TRBJ2-7; 12 nucleotides agree with TRBD2. In germline, CDR1 is MGHRA, CDR2 YSYEKL. The length of the CDR3 is 15 residues. J was trimmed by 5 bases and V by 4 bases; bases with no gene match: 6. The chain's CDR3 is CASSPPGLAGHEQYF. CDR3 nucleotides: TGCGCCAGCAGCCCTCCGGGACTAGCGGGCCACGAGCAGTACTTC.

The chain is built from TRBV9 and TRBJ2-1; D is tentatively TRBD1 or TRBD2 (6 bases each). Germline V gene lookup returns CDR1 SGDLS and CDR2 YYNGEE. V lost 4 bases and J lost 13, with 18 bases in between. The CDR3 loop spans 13 amino acids. CDR3 in amino acids: CASSSGEELTQFF. CDR3 nucleotides: TGTGCCAGCAGCTCAGGGGAGGAGCTAACTCAGTTCTTC.

J is TRBJ2-5 and V is TRBV5-1, with 8 bases lining up with TRBD2. The CDR3 extends over 15 amino acids. V shed 4 bases, J shed 5 bases, and the junction held 10 bases outside the gene matches. The germline CDR1 and CDR2 sequences are SGHRS and YFSETQ. The CDR3 DNA is TGCGCCAGCAGCAATAGCGGGGTGAACGTGGAGACCCAGTACTTC. Amino acid sequence: CASSNSGVNVETQYF. The full variable domain, rest sourced from reference TRBV5-1 and TRBJ2-5, is KAGVTQTPRYLIKTRGQQVTLSCSPISGHRSVSWYQQTPGQGLQFLFEYFSETQRNKGNFPGRFSGRQFSNSRSEMNVSTLELGDSALYLCASSNSGVNVETQYFGPGTRLLVL.

This clonotype showed up just a few times. The CDR3 nucleotides are TGCAGTGCTACAAAGGGACAGATATTACCTTGCGAGCAGTACTTC. Protein sequence: CSATKGQILPCEQYF. The chain is built from TRBV20-1 and TRBJ2-7; 7 bases line up with TRBD1. Germline-derived CDR1 and CDR2 are DFQATT and SNEGSKA (reference sequence). This CDR3 spans 15 amino acids. V dropped 4 bases and J dropped 6; count of bases not matched to a gene: 15.

This clonotype was detected only a few times. The chain combines TRBV20-1 with TRBJ1-1, with D possibly TRBD1 on 6 matching bases. CDR1 and CDR2 from the germline V gene are DFQATT and SNEGSKA (reference sequence). The CDR3 runs to 14 residues. Trimming removed 5 bases at V and 1 base at J, with 14 bases between. DNA of the CDR3: TGCAGTGCTCCTCGGACAGCTGCGAACACTGAAGCTTTCTTT. It specifies CSAPRTAANTEAFF.

This clonotype was seen only a few times. The chain carries TRBV21-1 and TRBJ2-7. TRBV21-1 has pseudogene status. CDR3 size: 16 residues. CDR3 amino acids: CASSKVLRGCSYEQYF. The DNA for the CDR3 is TGTGCCAGCAGCAAAGTATTGCGCGGTTGCTCCTACGAGCAGTACTTC.

The chain has TRBV4-1 and TRBJ2-1; no definite D call. Germline CDR1 reads MGHRA; CDR2 reads YSYEKL. The CDR3 sequence is 14 residues long. V was cut by 0 bases and J by 6 bases, with 9 bases left in between. CDR3 in DNA: TGCGCCAGCAGCCAAGATAGGGTTGGCAATGAGCAGTTCTTC. Protein product: CASSQDRVGNEQFF.

A few counts support this clonotype. This chain uses TRBV6-1 with TRBJ2-7, with unresolved D. Trimming removed 10 bases from V and 0 bases from J, with 13 bases in between. The CDR3 sequence is 13 residues long. Germline CDR1 is MNHNS and CDR2 is SASEGT. The CDR3 region has the DNA TGTGCCACCGAATGGACGGGCTCCTACGAGCAGTACTTC. This gives the protein CATEWTGSYEQYF.

The sample holds a few counts of this clonotype. The chain is built from TRBV5-1 and TRBJ2-3; no clear D. The CDR3 runs 14 residues. Germline lookup yields CDR1 SGHRS and CDR2 YFSETQ. V lost 4 bases, J lost 2 bases, and 11 bases lay in between. The CDR3 sequence: CASSPRTDTDTQYF. DNA for the CDR3: TGCGCCAGCAGCCCAAGGACGGACACAGATACGCAGTATTTT.

This clonotype showed up just a few times. As DNA, the CDR3 is TGTGCCAGCAGTCCCGGATTAGTCCCCTACGAGCAGTACTTC. Protein product: CASSPGLVPYEQYF. The chain carries TRBV28 and TRBJ2-5; D gene uncertain. The better agreement between TRBJ2-7 and the DNA end casts doubt on the J call. The CDR3 loop spans 14 amino acids. Per the germline V gene, CDR1 is MDHEN and CDR2 is SYDVKM.

There are a few counts of this clonotype. J is TRBJ1-2 and V is TRBV4-1, with D unclear. The V and J ends lost 3 bases and 3 bases respectively, with 11 bases between them. Per the germline V gene, CDR1 is MGHRA and CDR2 is YSYEKL. The CDR3 runs 14 residues. For the CDR3, the DNA is TGCGCCAGCAGCCAGGCGGAAGTTGACTATGGCTACACCTTC. Its translation: CASSQAEVDYGYTF.

The chain recombines TRBV20-1 with TRBJ2-5, with 11 bases aligning to TRBD2. Trimming took 2 bases from V and 2 from J; bases not matched to a gene: 7. CDR1 and CDR2 from the germline V gene are DFQATT and SNEGSKA (reference sequence). The CDR3 is made up of 16 amino acids. The DNA of the CDR3 is TGCAGTGCTAGATCCGGACTAGCGGGCTTACAAGAGACCCAGTACTTC. Translating it yields CSARSGLAGLQETQYF.

The V call is TRBV11-2, the J call TRBJ2-5; D may be TRBD1 (5 bases). This CDR3 spans 15 amino acids. V dropped 0 bases and J dropped 5 bases, with 13 bases sitting between them. Germline loops: CDR1 SGHAT, CDR2 FQNNGV. The CDR3 DNA sequence: TGTGCCAGCAGCTTAGACCAGCAGGGATTCGAGACCCAGTACTTC. It specifies CASSLDQQGFETQYF.

The J gene is TRBJ2-1, the V gene TRBV27; D might be TRBD1 or TRBD2, each matching 5 bases. The CDR3 totals 14 residues. Trimming took 6 bases from V and 9 from J, leaving 18 bases between them. The germline V gene encodes CDR1 MNHEY and CDR2 SMNVEV (reference sequence). The DNA of the CDR3 is TGTGCCAGCAGCCCCAGAGGGGCCTCGGGTGAGCAGTTCTTC. Residues: CASSPRGASGEQFF.